This passage covers 15 T cell receptor beta chains from one sample sequenced in a study of T-cell reconstitution after alpha-beta-depleted transplantation in children. During its preparation, the TCRbeta library received unique molecular identifiers. TCRdb itself ran the PCR reads through MiXCR, one entry per CDR3 protein. The sample includes under 750,000 distinct CDR3 sequences, 23% of them seen just once. The starting material was PBMCs, mostly from graft donor cells, obtained 360 days after TCRalphabeta/CD19-depleted stem cell transplant. These receptors were collected from a boy under two years old who had a stem cell transplant for acute myeloid leukemia, so the T cells may come from the graft donor.

This clonotype was observed a handful of times. The V and J genes are TRBV28 and TRBJ2-2, with 8 bases lining up with TRBD1. The CDR3 is 14 residues long. V was pared by 10 bases and J by 5 bases, with 9 bases of the junction left unmatched. Germline-derived CDR1 and CDR2 are MDHEN and SYDVKM. CDR3 in amino acids: CAISGGVRTGELFF. CDR3 in DNA: TGTGCCATTTCAGGGGGCGTGAGGACCGGGGAGCTGTTTTTT.

This clonotype appeared a few times. The rearrangement uses TRBV5-1 and TRBJ2-2; no firm D call. The CDR3 covers 16 residues. CDR1 is SGHRS and CDR2 is YFSETQ in the germline V gene. V was clipped by 4 bases and J by 3 bases, with 16 bases between them. This CDR3 reads CASSIPWPWDTGELFF. The CDR3 bases are TGCGCCAGCAGCATCCCGTGGCCTTGGGACACCGGGGAGCTGTTTTTT.

This clonotype was recorded at least ten times. This rearrangement joins TRBV20-1 to TRBJ1-1; D is undetermined. Trimming pared 0 bases from V and 4 bases from J, leaving 9 bases between. The CDR3 consists of 13 residues. Per the germline V gene, CDR1 is DFQATT and CDR2 is SNEGSKA (reference sequence). CDR3 bases: TGCAGTGCTAGAGATCTGGGCAGCACTGAAGCTTTCTTT. Protein product: CSARDLGSTEAFF.

Worth noting for this clonotype: The conserved closing phenylalanine or tryptophan is absent in this CDR3, likely reflecting a read error. The chain joins TRBV6-1 to TRBJ2-7; a weak D match, TRBD1 (6 bases). The germline V gene encodes CDR1 MNHNS and CDR2 SASEGT. The V gene lost 1 base and the J gene lost 1 base, with 11 bases spanning the gap. This CDR3 comprises 15 residues. CDR3 amino acids: CASSEVTTGSYEQYA. The CDR3 DNA reads as TGTGCCAGCAGTGAAGTGACTACAGGGTCCTACGAGCAGTACGCC.

The chain recombines TRBV20-1 with TRBJ2-2; 11 bases are a match to TRBD2. Trimming cost V 1 base and J 3 bases; bases outside gene matches: 7. The CDR3 is 17 residues long. CDR1 DFQATT and CDR2 SNEGSKA come from the germline V gene (reference sequence). As DNA, the CDR3 is TGCAGTGCTAGAGGGTCGTCTAGCGGGGGGCACACCGGGGAGCTGTTTTTT. Translating gives CSARGSSSGGHTGELFF.

The table lists this clonotype with many counts. V gene TRBV5-1 combines with J gene TRBJ2-1; no definite D call. This CDR3 contains 15 residues. Germline V gene sequence: CDR1 SGHRS, CDR2 YFSETQ. Trimming stripped 1 base from V and 0 bases from J, with 8 bases between. CDR3 coding DNA: TGCGCCAGCAGCTTGAGTAAGACCTCCTACAATGAGCAGTTCTTC. Protein sequence: CASSLSKTSYNEQFF.

This clonotype was seen at least ten times. V is TRBV5-1 and J is TRBJ2-2; 8 nucleotides line up with TRBD1. This CDR3 has 14 residues. The germline V gene encodes CDR1 SGHRS and CDR2 YFSETQ. With V trimmed by 4 bases and J by 3 bases, 2 bases remained unmatched. The CDR3 loop reads CASSPGQDTGELFF. The CDR3 DNA reads TGCGCCAGCAGCCCGGGACAGGACACCGGGGAGCTGTTTTTT.

This clonotype was detected ten times or more. The chain recombines TRBV28 with TRBJ1-4; D gene unclear. Trimming took off 8 bases at V and 3 bases at J, with 10 bases between the two ends. The CDR3 has 13 amino acids. From germline, CDR1 is MDHEN and CDR2 SYDVKM. The DNA of the CDR3 is TGTGCCAGCTTGGGCCACTCTAATGAAAAACTGTTTTTT. Its translation: CASLGHSNEKLFF. Filled out from reference TRBV28 and TRBJ1-4, the complete variable domain reads DVKVTQSSRYLVKRTGEKVFLECVQDMDHENMFWYRQDPGLGLRLIYFSYDVKMKEKGDIPEGYSVSREKKERFSLILESASTNQTSMYLCASLGHSNEKLFFGSGTQLSVL.

This clonotype was observed many times. V usage is TRBV29-1 and J usage is TRBJ2-5, with D tentatively TRBD2 (5 bases). V was cut by 7 bases and J by 1 base, with 13 bases left in between. This CDR3 is 13 amino acids long. Germline CDR1 is SQVTM and CDR2 is ANQGSEA. The CDR3 sequence is CSGMLGSQETQYF. The CDR3 bases are TGCAGCGGAATGCTGGGGAGCCAAGAGACCCAGTACTTC.

The chain is built from TRBV20-1 and TRBJ1-6, with D perhaps TRBD1 (5 bases). Germline loops: CDR1 DFQATT, CDR2 SNEGSKA (reference sequence). Deletions cut 6 bases from V and 8 bases from J, with 14 bases between. The CDR3 spans 13 residues. In DNA form, the CDR3 reads TGCAGTGCCGGCGGCGGGGCCGATTCACCCCTCCACTTT. It codes for CSAGGGADSPLHF.

The chain is built from TRBV29-1 and TRBJ2-3; 11 bases map to TRBD2. Germline values: CDR1 SQVTM, CDR2 ANQGSEA. V lost 3 bases and J lost 7; bases outside the gene matches: 6. CDR3 length equals 14 residues. The CDR3 nucleotides are TGCAGCGTTGAGGTAGCGGGGGGGCCGTATACGCAGTATTTT. It specifies CSVEVAGGPYTQYF.

This clonotype has just a few counts. The chain employs TRBV7-3 and TRBJ2-2; 12 bases line up with TRBD2. The CDR3 runs to 17 residues. Trimming at V came to 5 bases and at J to 4 bases, leaving 8 bases not matched to a gene. Per germline, CDR1 SGHTA and CDR2 FQGTGA. The CDR3, as DNA: TGTGCCAGCAGCCCCGGGTCGGGACTAGCGGGCACCGGGGAGCTGTTTTTT. Amino acid sequence: CASSPGSGLAGTGELFF.

J is TRBJ1-4 and V is TRBV5-4; D not certain. V was trimmed by 2 bases and J by 0 bases, leaving 5 bases between them. Per germline, CDR1 SGHNT and CDR2 YYREEE (reference sequence). This CDR3 comprises 14 residues. CDR3: CASSFEATNEKLFF. Written as DNA, the CDR3 is TGTGCCAGCAGCTTCGAAGCAACTAATGAAAAACTGTTTTTT.

This clonotype was picked up a small number of times. The gene calls are TRBV7-8 and TRBJ2-3; TRBD1 matches 9 bases. The V gene end was trimmed by 1 base and the J gene end by 1 base; junction bases not matched to a gene: 6. This CDR3 has 17 residues. Germline V gene data show CDR1 as SGHVS and CDR2 as FQNEAQ. The CDR3 loop is CASSLDGDRGGTDTQYF. The CDR3 nucleotides are TGTGCCAGCAGCTTAGACGGAGACAGGGGGGGCACAGATACGCAGTATTTT.

Here the CDR3 DNA reads TGTGCCAGCCGCGGGACAGGGTCCTACAATGAGCAGTTCTTC. It codes for CASRGTGSYNEQFF. The rearrangement uses TRBV7-2 and TRBJ2-1, with 9 bases aligning to TRBD1. Unmatched junction bases numbered 3, after V lost 8 bases and J lost 1 base. Germline CDR1 is SGHTA and CDR2 is FQGNSA. This CDR3 has 14 residues.